This T cell receptor (beta chain) was captured in a study of T cells after yellow fever vaccination. Overall study findings and caveats: Repertoires obtained by FACS sorting could include abundant clonotypes that entered as contaminants from the bulk population.

As regards this clonotype: What it binds is not known.

Production of TCR cDNA was by 5'RACE template switching, which also added a universal primer site and UMIs. One entry per CDR3 protein, called by TCRdb with MiXCR from the 5' RACE reads. The sample includes 450,000 to 650,000 distinct CDR3 sequences, 20% to 25% of them seen just once. This receptor was taken from a man younger than 35 who received the YFV17D yellow fever vaccine. Sequenced here: PBMCs, sampled 21 days after the first yellow fever vaccination.

CDR3 amino acids: CASSFSMTEAFF. The CDR3 DNA reads TGTGCCAGCAGTTTCTCCATGACTGAAGCTTTCTTT. The chain is built from TRBV12-3 or TRBV12-4 and TRBJ1-1; D unresolved. The germline V and J ends were trimmed by 3 bases and 5 bases, with 7 bases remaining between them. This CDR3 comprises 12 residues.